This section outlines one T cell receptor beta chain sequence together with its context. Its antigen is undetermined. This specimen comes from a study of T cells expressing NK-cell markers. Study background: Investigators obtained TCR beta repertoires from sorted CD3+CD56+NKG2C+, CD3+CD56+NKG2C- and CD3+CD56-NKG2C+ T cells. Of eight sequenced donors, seven were HCMV-seropositive and one HCMV-seronegative. Study observations and caveats: As a fraction of CD8+ T cells, dominant NKG2C+ clonotypes reached about 1.0-7.5% in 5 to 7 donors.

The CDR3 is 17 amino acids. From germline, CDR1 is SNHLY and CDR2 FYNNEI. As the method of synthesis, 5'RACE template switching with UMIs yielded TCR beta cDNA. For each CDR3 protein, TCRdb gives one entry from its re-call of the 5' RACE reads, without DNA. The table for this sample gives about 160,000 distinct CDR3 sequences. This chain connects TRBV2 to TRBJ2-3; no DNA is available, so the TRBD2 call from TCRdb remains unchecked. This clonotype originated in a man between 18 and 69 years old in good health. Sample: blood T cells: a sorted CD56 or NKG2C T cell subset, CD4+ or CD8+ T cells, or bulk PBMC T cells (not recorded which). CDR3 protein: CASSEAGRVWVTDTQYF.